The 23 T cell receptor beta chains below come from one sample, sequenced in a study of T cell changes during pregnancy in multiple sclerosis. Sequencing was performed with immunoSEQ multiplex PCR; in TCRdb, only in-frame clones are kept and a portion is missing. This sample has 40,000 or so clones, with about 87% found just once. The sequencing used CD4+ T cells from peripheral blood mononuclear cells, collected before pregnancy. These receptors all come from a female donor with multiple sclerosis, enrolled in a pregnancy study.

The V gene is TRBV2, the J gene TRBJ2-3, with 7 bases that match TRBD2. The CDR3 spans 17 residues. Per germline, CDR1 SNHLY and CDR2 FYNNEI. V shed 6 bases and J 2 bases; nucleotides not matched to a gene: 14. CDR3 amino acids: CASSGAGAITTTDTQYF. As DNA, the CDR3 is TGTGCCAGCAGCGGGGCGGGAGCTATAACTACCACAGATACGCAGTATTTT.

This CDR3 reads CASSLFPGVAQYF. The CDR3 nucleotides read TGTGCCAGCAGTTTATTTCCGGGGGTTGCGCAGTATTTT. The chain carries TRBV27 and TRBJ2-3; D is perhaps TRBD2 (6 bases). Germline CDR1 is MNHEY and CDR2 is SMNVEV (reference sequence). This CDR3 is 13 amino acids long. The ends were cut back, 1 base at V and 10 bases at J, with 12 bases in the middle.

This chain's CDR3 is CASSSRLNTGELFF. The CDR3 coding sequence is TGTGCCAGCAGCTCCAGACTCAATACCGGGGAGCTGTTTTTT. The gene calls are TRBV5-8 and TRBJ2-2; no clear D. Looked up from germline, CDR1 is SGHTS and CDR2 is YDEGEE. V lost 3 bases, J lost 5 bases, and 11 bases lay in between. The CDR3 extends over 14 amino acids.

This clone has a single count. The chain joins TRBV2 to TRBJ1-4; D is unresolved. In germline, CDR1 is SNHLY, CDR2 FYNNEI. The germline V and J ends were trimmed by 2 bases and 7 bases, with 5 bases remaining between them. This CDR3 region has 12 residues. The CDR3 DNA is TGTGCCAGCAGTGAACAGCGTGAAAAACTGTTTTTT. This gives the protein CASSEQREKLFF.

This sequence joins TRBV2 and TRBJ2-4; D possibly corresponds to TRBD1 (6 bases). The ends were cut back, 7 bases at V and 6 bases at J, with 13 bases in the middle. Germline V gene sequence: CDR1 SNHLY, CDR2 FYNNEI. This CDR3 region has 13 residues. The CDR3 region has the DNA TGTGCCAGCAACAGGGCTACGTTAAACATTCAGTACTTC. Translation: CASNRATLNIQYF.

The genes are TRBV28 and TRBJ1-2, with D unclear. There are 16 residues in the CDR3. In germline, CDR1 is MDHEN, CDR2 SYDVKM. The V and J ends lost 0 bases and 2 bases respectively, with 13 bases between them. The CDR3 coding sequence is TGTGCCAGCAGTTTATGGGAGAGTATTGTAAACTATGGCTACACCTTC. Its translation: CASSLWESIVNYGYTF.

The V call is TRBV2, the J call TRBJ1-1, with 9 bases identical to TRBD1. From germline, CDR1 is SNHLY and CDR2 FYNNEI. This CDR3 is built from 15 residues. V gave up 3 bases and J gave up 3 bases; unmatched junction bases: 5. This CDR3 is CASSEGDREDTEAFF. CDR3 DNA: TGTGCCAGCAGTGAGGGGGACAGGGAGGACACTGAAGCTTTCTTT.

This clone was observed a few times. The rearrangement uses TRBV7-2 and TRBJ1-5; 7 positions match TRBD1. Germline V lookup: CDR1 SGHTA, CDR2 FQGNSA. The CDR3 has 15 residues. With V trimmed by 5 bases and J by 7 bases, 11 bases remained unmatched. CDR3 amino acids: CASSLRGVGAQPQHF. The CDR3, as DNA: TGTGCCAGCAGCCTCAGGGGGGTAGGGGCCCAGCCCCAGCATTTT.

CDR3 residues: CASSLNEKLFF. Written as DNA, the CDR3 is TGTGCCAGCAGCCTCAATGAAAAACTGTTTTTT. The chain employs TRBV5-8 and TRBJ1-4; D remains ambiguous. With 4 bases removed from V and 5 bases from J, the gap between germline ends came to 3 bases. CDR1 and CDR2 from the germline V gene are SGHTS and YDEGEE. This CDR3 contains 11 residues.

The rearrangement links TRBV5-1 to TRBJ1-1, with D tentatively TRBD1 (6 bases). The germline gives CDR1 SGHRS, CDR2 YFSETQ. This CDR3 spans 20 amino acids. V lost 7 bases and J lost 1, with 32 bases in between. CDR3 sequence: CASHAAGARGLRSANTEAFF. CDR3 DNA: TGCGCCAGCCATGCGGCGGGGGCTCGAGGATTACGGTCGGCGAACACTGAAGCTTTCTTT.

V is TRBV11-2 and J is TRBJ2-7; TRBD1 might be the D (5 bases). The germline CDR1 and CDR2 sequences are SGHAT and FQNNGV. CDR3 length equals 16 residues. V was shortened by 1 base and J by 5 bases, with 18 bases between the two germline ends. CDR3 loop: CASSLGITAGSHEQYF. The CDR3 nucleotides read TGTGCCAGCAGCTTAGGTATTACGGCAGGGTCCCACGAGCAGTACTTC.

The chain links TRBV27 to TRBJ2-5, with a tentative D call TRBD1 (6 bases). Germline V gene lookup returns CDR1 MNHEY and CDR2 SMNVEV (reference sequence). The CDR3 sequence is 13 residues long. Trimming removed 4 bases at V and 5 bases at J, with 11 bases between. The CDR3 spells CASSSGAWETQYF. The CDR3 DNA reads TGTGCCAGCAGTTCAGGGGCTTGGGAGACCCAGTACTTC.

The chain joins TRBV19 to TRBJ1-1; D not resolved. CDR3 size: 13 residues. V shed 1 base and J shed 9 bases, with 12 bases lying between them. Germline values: CDR1 LNHDA, CDR2 SQIVND (reference sequence). The CDR3 DNA reads TGTGCCAGTAGTATAGGAGGGAACTATAAAGCTTTCTTT. It translates to CASSIGGNYKAFF.

The chain couples TRBV5-1 to TRBJ2-5, with 12 bases aligning to TRBD2. CDR3 length equals 15 residues. The germline gives CDR1 SGHRS, CDR2 YFSETQ. V was pared by 4 bases and J by 2 bases, with 3 bases of the junction left unmatched. Here the CDR3 DNA reads TGCGCCAGCAGCGCCGGACTAGCGGGGCAAGAGACCCAGTACTTC. This encodes CASSAGLAGQETQYF.

This clone came up once. The CDR3: CASSLASGRGYTGELFF. The CDR3, as DNA: TGTGCCAGCAGCTTAGCGTCGGGCAGGGGGTACACCGGGGAGCTGTTTTTT. The chain recombines TRBV7-2 with TRBJ2-2; TRBD1 agrees at 7 bases. This CDR3 spans 17 amino acids. The V gene end was trimmed by 0 bases and the J gene end by 3 bases; junction bases not matched to a gene: 7. From germline, CDR1 is SGHTA and CDR2 FQGNSA.

The chain uses TRBV2 and TRBJ1-6; 9 bases line up with TRBD1. The V gene's germline CDR1 is SNHLY and CDR2 FYNNEI. V trimming: 7 bases; J trimming: 6 bases; junction bases outside the gene matches: 1. This CDR3 is built from 13 residues. The CDR3 here is CASKDRGNSPLHF. DNA for the CDR3: TGTGCCAGCAAGGACAGGGGTAATTCACCCCTCCACTTT.

The chain is built from TRBV7-6 and TRBJ2-7; perhaps TRBD1 as D (5 bases). Trimming removed 5 bases from V and 12 bases from J, with 20 bases in between. CDR3 size: 13 residues. The germline V gene has CDR1 SGHVS and CDR2 FNYEAQ. As DNA, the CDR3 is TGTGCCAGCAGCCCAACACCATCAGGGTCCCGGTACTTC. Its protein product is CASSPTPSGSRYF.

J is TRBJ1-3 and V is TRBV5-1, with 9 bases fitting TRBD1. The germline V gene encodes CDR1 SGHRS and CDR2 YFSETQ. Germline trimming cut 1 base from V and 4 bases from J; bases unmatched to any gene: 9. The CDR3 runs 17 residues. The CDR3 here is CASSLRSGQGIGNTIYF. The CDR3 coding sequence is TGCGCCAGCAGCTTGAGAAGTGGACAGGGGATCGGAAACACCATATATTTT.

The chain uses TRBV21-1 and TRBJ1-6; the table's D call TRBD1 went unverified against the DNA. TRBV21-1 is described as a pseudogene. CDR3 length: 16 residues. The CDR3 DNA follows: TGTGCCAGCAGCAAGGGGGACAGGGTTAATAATTCACCCCTCCACTTT. Translated: CASSKGDRVNNSPLHF.

The chain couples TRBV29-1 to TRBJ2-1; 7 bases agree with TRBD2. This CDR3 region has 14 residues. After removal of 4 bases from V and 1 base from J, the junction contained 4 bases not matched to a gene. In germline, CDR1 is SQVTM, CDR2 ANQGSEA. CDR3 loop: CSVGAGDSYNEQFF. DNA for the CDR3: TGCAGCGTTGGCGCGGGGGATTCCTACAATGAGCAGTTCTTC.

The chain recombines TRBV2 with TRBJ2-7; D perhaps matches TRBD1 (6 bases). Trimming pared 6 bases from V and 0 bases from J, leaving 12 bases between. The CDR3 contains 14 residues. Germline CDR1 SNHLY, CDR2 FYNNEI. The CDR3 DNA is TGTGCCAGCAGATCGACAGGTTTCTCCTACGAGCAGTACTTC. It codes for CASRSTGFSYEQYF.

V gene TRBV2 combines with J gene TRBJ2-3, with a weak D call TRBD2 (7 bases). The V gene lost 10 bases and the J gene lost 3 bases, with 17 bases spanning the gap. Germline CDR1 reads SNHLY; CDR2 reads FYNNEI. The length of the CDR3 is 14 residues. Here the CDR3 reads CAIPGGRETDTQYF. The CDR3 DNA reads as TGTGCCATCCCGGGGGGCAGGGAGACAGATACGCAGTATTTT.

This rearrangement joins TRBV5-4 to TRBJ1-2; 7 bases map to TRBD1. Germline assignment: CDR1 SGHNT and CDR2 YYREEE (reference sequence). J was trimmed by 2 bases and V by 1 base; bases with no gene match: 2. This CDR3 has 14 amino acids. The CDR3 nucleotides are TGTGCCAGCAGCTTGAAGACAGGGAACTATGGCTACACCTTC. Amino acids: CASSLKTGNYGYTF.